These 19 T cell receptor beta chains originate from one sample sequenced in a study of vaccination and CD4 T cells after COVID-19. With the Oncomine TCR Beta short-read assay, DNA from cultured CD4+ T cells was sequenced. TCRdb processed the PCR reads anew with MiXCR; each CDR3 protein has one entry. The sample consists of 11,000 or so distinct CDR3 sequences, roughly two fifths of them appearing once. These TCRs are of unknown antigen specificity. Treatment in this sample: approximately 11-day PBMC culture with coronavirus spike peptide pools or control peptides (ViraFEST assay). The sample consisted of CD4+ T cells from blood, cultured in vitro. The receptors were gathered from a human donor who had recovered from COVID-19.

The genes are TRBV6-5 and TRBJ1-2; 8 positions match TRBD1. V was clipped by 0 bases and J by 6 bases; unmatched bases: 9. The CDR3 sequence is 16 residues long. CDR1 and CDR2 from the germline V gene are MNHEY and SVGAGI. The CDR3 loop is CASSYSPGQAIHGYTF. In DNA, the CDR3 is TGTGCCAGCAGTTACTCTCCGGGACAGGCTATACATGGCTACACCTTC.

V usage is TRBV12-3 or TRBV12-4 and J usage is TRBJ2-2; D unresolved. V was pared by 2 bases and J by 6 bases, with 4 bases between. The CDR3 contains 12 residues. The CDR3 spells CASSLSAGELFF. CDR3 sequence (DNA): TGTGCCAGCAGTTTATCGGCCGGGGAGCTGTTTTTT.

This rearrangement joins TRBV19 to TRBJ1-1; D not certain. The CDR3 extends over 13 amino acids. V lost 5 bases and J lost 6, with 13 bases in between. Germline lookup yields CDR1 LNHDA and CDR2 SQIVND (reference sequence). The CDR3 reads CASSPQTGSEAFF. DNA for the CDR3: TGTGCCAGTAGTCCCCAGACGGGTTCTGAAGCTTTCTTT.

The table lists this clonotype with a few counts. The genes are TRBV27 and TRBJ2-3, with D possibly TRBD2 on 6 matching bases. The germline gives CDR1 MNHEY, CDR2 SMNVEV (reference sequence). This CDR3 contains 16 residues. The V and J ends lost 8 bases and 0 bases respectively, with 18 bases between them. CDR3 protein: CASRELGAGSTDTQYF. CDR3 sequence (DNA): TGTGCCAGCCGCGAACTAGGTGCGGGGAGCACAGATACGCAGTATTTT.

The chain employs TRBV18 and TRBJ1-5; D gene uncertain. V was shortened by 6 bases and J by 7 bases, with 13 bases between the two germline ends. In germline, CDR1 is KGHSH, CDR2 LQKENI. This CDR3 has 13 residues. The DNA for the CDR3 is TGTGCCAGCTCCCCGGGAACCGAGCAGCCCCAGCATTTT. It is translated as CASSPGTEQPQHF.

The table lists this clonotype with a few counts. The rearrangement uses TRBV20-1 and TRBJ1-5; 10 bases agree with TRBD1. The V and J ends lost 4 bases and 6 bases, in that order; junction bases with no gene match: 15. This CDR3 has 17 residues. Germline CDR1 and CDR2: DFQATT and SNEGSKA (reference sequence). This CDR3 is CSATVGTGASPRQPQHF. The CDR3 DNA sequence: TGCAGTGCTACCGTCGGGACAGGGGCCAGTCCGCGTCAGCCCCAGCATTTT.

The chain links TRBV7-2 to TRBJ1-1, with D maybe TRBD1 (5 bases). The ends were cut back, 0 bases at V and 10 bases at J, with 15 bases in the middle. The germline CDR1 and CDR2 sequences are SGHTA and FQGNSA. The CDR3 contains 14 residues. The DNA for the CDR3 is TGTGCCAGCAGCTTAGCGTCGGGGCCAGGGAGAGCTTTCTTT. It encodes CASSLASGPGRAFF.

The chain employs TRBV7-9 and TRBJ2-7, with TRBD1 identical over 7 bases. The V and J ends lost 1 base and 7 bases, in that order; junction bases with no gene match: 7. Germline CDR1 and CDR2: SEHNR and FQNEAQ (reference sequence). This CDR3 spans 14 amino acids. For the CDR3, the DNA is TGTGCCAGCAGCTTAGACGCCAGGGGGTATGAGCAGTACTTC. The encoded protein is CASSLDARGYEQYF.

This sequence joins TRBV5-1 and TRBJ2-3, with TRBD1 as a possible D gene (5 bases). V was pared by 7 bases and J by 6 bases, with 15 bases between. Germline V CDR1 and CDR2: SGHRS, YFSETQ. This CDR3 comprises 13 residues. For the CDR3, the DNA is TGCGCCAGCGGCACAGGTAGTCTGGATACGCAGTATTTT. Translating gives CASGTGSLDTQYF.

Only a few counts were recorded for this clonotype. DNA for the CDR3: TGTGCCAGCAGTCAGGAGGGGCCCGAGCAGTACTTC. Translation gives CASSQEGPEQYF. This chain uses TRBV27 with TRBJ2-7, with D possibly being TRBD2 (6 bases). This CDR3 contains 12 residues. Trimming took 5 bases from V and 6 from J, leaving 11 bases between them. Germline V CDR1 and CDR2: MNHEY, SMNVEV (reference sequence).

CDR3 region: CASSQDLGRSYEQYF. The DNA for the CDR3 is TGCGCCAGCAGCCAAGATCTCGGTCGGAGCTACGAGCAGTACTTC. The chain carries TRBV4-3 and TRBJ2-7; unclear D gene. CDR1 is LGHNA, CDR2 YSLEER, per germline. The V end was cut by 0 bases, the J end by 3 bases, with 12 bases between. The CDR3 runs to 15 residues.

In its sample, this clonotype was seen once. This chain connects TRBV11-3 to TRBJ2-1; D possibly matches TRBD1 or TRBD2 (5 bases each). Germline V CDR1 and CDR2: SGHNT, YENEEA. V was pared by 1 base and J by 9 bases, with 19 bases between. CDR3 length equals 16 residues. Here the CDR3 DNA reads TGTGCCAGCAGCTTAGTATGGGGGTGGACCATACCTGAGCAGTTCTTC. Translated: CASSLVWGWTIPEQFF.

The rearrangement joins TRBV7-2 to TRBJ2-3; TRBD2 matches at 8 bases. Germline assignment: CDR1 SGHTA and CDR2 FQGNSA. V lost 2 bases to trimming and J lost 3 bases; unmatched junction nucleotides: 10. This CDR3 has 17 amino acids. The CDR3 reads CASSLRTGGPVTDTQYF. CDR3 nucleotides: TGTGCCAGCAGCTTAAGAACGGGGGGGCCCGTGACAGATACGCAGTATTTT.

This clonotype was counted only a few times. The CDR3 loop is CAISDREWDTEAFF. The CDR3 DNA follows: TGTGCCATCAGTGACAGGGAGTGGGACACTGAAGCTTTCTTT. This rearrangement joins TRBV10-3 to TRBJ1-1; a weak D match, TRBD1 (5 bases). V lost 3 bases to trimming and J lost 3 bases, with 11 bases between them. The CDR3 sequence is 14 residues long. The germline V gene encodes CDR1 ENHRY and CDR2 SYGVKD.

The rearrangement links TRBV2 to TRBJ1-2; D is undetermined. In germline, CDR1 is SNHLY, CDR2 FYNNEI. This CDR3 has 14 residues. V was clipped by 3 bases and J by 2 bases, with 10 bases between them. CDR3 sequence: CASSDGTLNYGYTF. CDR3 nucleotide sequence: TGTGCCAGCAGTGACGGCACCTTAAACTATGGCTACACCTTC.

This clonotype was seen only a few times. This chain connects TRBV6-1 to TRBJ1-3; TRBD1 matches 8 bases. The CDR3 loop spans 15 amino acids. The V gene's germline CDR1 is MNHNS and CDR2 SASEGT. Germline trimming cut 5 bases from V and 1 base from J; bases unmatched to any gene: 4. The DNA for the CDR3 is TGTGCCAGCAGTCGGACAGGGCCTTCTGGAAACACCATATATTTT. Translated: CASSRTGPSGNTIYF.

This chain connects TRBV5-1 to TRBJ2-6, with D hard to call. The V end lost 0 bases, the J end lost 0 bases, and 10 bases lay between the germline ends. This CDR3 contains 17 residues. Germline V gene data show CDR1 as SGHRS and CDR2 as YFSETQ. The CDR3 DNA sequence: TGCGCCAGCAGCTTGGTGGCAGAAAGCTCTGGGGCCAACGTCCTGACTTTC. Residues: CASSLVAESSGANVLTF.

CDR3 bases: TGCAGTGCTCGAGGTGGGACAGACGCGAACACTGAAGCTTTCTTT. Translation: CSARGGTDANTEAFF. This chain uses TRBV20-1 with TRBJ1-1, with 7 bases that match TRBD1. V was pared by 5 bases and J by 1 base, with 10 bases of the junction left unmatched. Germline CDR1 reads DFQATT; CDR2 reads SNEGSKA (reference sequence). This CDR3 has 15 residues.

V is TRBV11-2 and J is TRBJ1-6; 7 bases map to TRBD1. Germline loops: CDR1 SGHAT, CDR2 FQNNGV. Unmatched junction bases numbered 4, after V lost 6 bases and J lost 8 bases. The CDR3 loop spans 13 amino acids. CDR3 bases: TGTGCCAGCAGTGGGACAGAGTATTCACCCCTCCACTTT. Translated: CASSGTEYSPLHF.